A single sample gave rise to the 17 T cell receptor beta chains below, sequenced in a study of CD8+CD57+ T cells in acquired aplastic anemia. Selection for sequencing was limited to patients who had shown CD8+CD57+ cell expansion by flow cytometry. Using genomic DNA as the template, TCR beta VDJ and CDR3 profiling was carried out. One entry per CDR3 protein, called by TCRdb with MiXCR from the reads. The table has more than 95,000 distinct CDR3 sequences, approximately 41% seen once. Sequences were obtained from sorted CD4+, CD8+, or CD8+CD57+ T cells (not recorded which) from PBMCs. The receptor set was obtained from a human donor with aplastic anemia.

This clonotype was picked up many times. The rearrangement uses TRBV2 and TRBJ1-2; unclear D gene. The germline gives CDR1 SNHLY, CDR2 FYNNEI. V lost 6 bases and J lost 1, with 18 bases in between. The CDR3 consists of 16 residues. Here the CDR3 DNA reads TGTGCCAGCAGAGGGCCGTCGATGGGGTATAACTATGGCTACACCTTC. As protein: CASRGPSMGYNYGYTF. Full variable domain (missing parts from reference TRBV2 and TRBJ1-2): EPEVTQTPSHQVTQMGQEVILRCVPISNHLYFYWYRQILGQKVEFLVSFYNNEISEKSEIFDDQFSVERPDGSNFTLKIRSTKLEDSAMYFCASRGPSMGYNYGYTFGSGTRLTVV.

As for this clonotype: A read error may explain this, as a much larger clone is one base away. The J gene is TRBJ2-3, the V gene TRBV19; TRBD2 is a possible D gene (6 bases). The CDR3 extends over 15 amino acids. Germline loops: CDR1 LNHDA, CDR2 SQIVND (reference sequence). The CDR3 loop reads CTSSIRREGTDTQYF. The CDR3 bases are TGTACCAGTAGTATCAGGAGGGAGGGCACAGATACGCAGTATTTT.

This clonotype was seen many times. This sequence joins TRBV5-4 and TRBJ2-3; 10 nucleotides match TRBD1. Germline CDR1 SGHNT, CDR2 YYREEE (reference sequence). This CDR3 contains 16 residues. The ends lost 1 base at V and 1 base at J; junction bases unmatched: 3. CDR3 region: CASSLQGTGGTDTQYF. The CDR3 DNA is TGTGCCAGCAGCTTGCAAGGGACAGGGGGCACAGATACGCAGTATTTT.

This clonotype was detected ten times or more. The J gene is TRBJ1-6, the V gene TRBV19, with D tentatively TRBD1 (6 bases). The CDR3 loop spans 15 amino acids. The V gene lost 9 bases and the J gene lost 5 bases, with 17 bases spanning the gap. The germline V gene has CDR1 LNHDA and CDR2 SQIVND (reference sequence). The CDR3 sequence is CASQRRRGNNSPLHF. The CDR3 DNA reads as TGTGCCAGCCAGCGCCGAAGGGGGAATAATTCACCCCTCCACTTT.

At least ten counts were recorded for this clonotype. The chain recombines TRBV6-2 or TRBV6-3 with TRBJ1-5, with 7 bases fitting TRBD1. Trimming took 7 bases from V and 2 from J; bases not matched to a gene: 2. The CDR3 extends over 13 amino acids. The germline V gene has CDR1 MNHEY and CDR2 SVGEGT. Here the CDR3 DNA reads TGTGCCAGCACCGACAGGGGCAATCAGCCCCAGCATTTT. This gives the protein CASTDRGNQPQHF.

The V gene is TRBV28, the J gene TRBJ1-1; D is unclear. The ends were cut back, 7 bases at V and 8 bases at J, with 11 bases in the middle. The CDR3 totals 11 residues. Germline CDR1 is MDHEN and CDR2 is SYDVKM. This CDR3 is CASTTPREAFF. In DNA, the CDR3 is TGTGCCAGCACCACCCCCAGGGAAGCTTTCTTT. The complete variable domain, with remaining parts taken from reference TRBV28 and TRBJ1-1, reads DVKVTQSSRYLVKRTGEKVFLECVQDMDHENMFWYRQDPGLGLRLIYFSYDVKMKEKGDIPEGYSVSREKKERFSLILESASTNQTSMYLCASTTPREAFFGQGTRLTVV.

The sample holds many counts of this clonotype. The J gene is TRBJ2-1, the V gene TRBV14, with 7 bases that match TRBD2. The junction had 4 bases not matched to a gene; V was cut back by 2 bases and J by 0 bases. This CDR3 comprises 16 residues. The germline V gene encodes CDR1 SGHDN and CDR2 FVKESK. This chain's CDR3 is CASSQLGGSSYNEQFF. Here the CDR3 DNA reads TGTGCCAGCAGCCAATTGGGGGGGAGCTCCTACAATGAGCAGTTCTTC. The variable domain in full, completed from reference TRBV14 and TRBJ2-1, reads EAGVTQFPSHSVIEKGQTVTLRCDPISGHDNLYWYRRVMGKEIKFLLHFVKESKQDESGMPNNRFLAERTGGTYSTLKVQPAELEDSGVYFCASSQLGGSSYNEQFFGPGTRLTVL.

The CDR3 spells CASSATGLAREQYF. The CDR3, as DNA: TGTGCCAGCAGCGCGACGGGACTAGCGAGGGAGCAGTACTTC. V and J are TRBV10-3 and TRBJ2-5; 10 bases are a match to TRBD2. V lost 10 bases, J lost 11 bases, and 16 bases stayed unmatched. Per the germline V gene, CDR1 is ENHRY and CDR2 is SYGVKD. The CDR3 has 14 amino acids.

This clonotype was recorded many times. This chain uses TRBV5-8 with TRBJ2-2; D might be TRBD1 (5 bases). Germline V gives CDR1 SGHTS, CDR2 YDEGEE. Between the trimmed V and J ends, which lost 3 bases and 6 bases, there was a span of 12 bases. This CDR3 has 14 residues. CDR3 sequence: CASSSWGRAGELFF. Here the CDR3 DNA reads TGTGCCAGCAGCTCCTGGGGCAGGGCCGGGGAGCTGTTTTTT.

This clonotype was seen a few times. The J gene is TRBJ2-1, the V gene TRBV4-3; D remains ambiguous. V lost 4 bases and J 7 bases, leaving 17 bases between the germline ends. Per the germline V gene, CDR1 is LGHNA and CDR2 is YSLEER. The CDR3 totals 15 residues. Here the CDR3 reads CASSPYIFTGNEQFF. The CDR3 bases are TGCGCCAGCAGCCCCTATATTTTTACCGGGAATGAGCAGTTCTTC.

This clonotype was found once. The chain carries TRBV7-2 and TRBJ1-1; TRBD1 matches at 9 bases. V shed 4 bases and J 7 bases; nucleotides not matched to a gene: 10. CDR1 and CDR2 from the germline V gene are SGHTA and FQGNSA. This CDR3 is built from 15 residues. Here the CDR3 reads CASSYMTGGKGEAFF. Written as DNA, the CDR3 is TGTGCCAGCAGCTACATGACAGGGGGAAAGGGTGAAGCTTTCTTT. Based on the CDR3 plus reference TRBV7-2 and TRBJ1-1, the full variable domain is GAGVSQSPSNKVTEKGKDVELRCDPISGHTALYWYRQSLGQGLEFLIYFQGNSAPDKSGLPSDRFSAERTGGSVSTLTIQRTQQEDSAVYLCASSYMTGGKGEAFFGQGTRLTVV.

The V gene is TRBV10-3, the J gene TRBJ1-6; D perhaps matches TRBD1 (6 bases). Germline V gives CDR1 ENHRY, CDR2 SYGVKD. Trimming took 5 bases from V and 14 from J, leaving 16 bases between them. The CDR3 runs 13 residues. CDR3 sequence: CAISSGAVGTLHF. The DNA for the CDR3 is TGTGCCATCAGTTCGGGGGCGGTCGGAACCCTCCACTTT.

This clonotype was observed at least ten times. The J gene is TRBJ2-7, the V gene TRBV15; D unresolved. In germline, CDR1 is LNHNV, CDR2 YYDKDF (reference sequence). Trimming removed 8 bases at V and 0 bases at J, with 11 bases between. There are 13 residues in the CDR3. CDR3 sequence (DNA): TGTGCCACCGCCCCGGACGTCTCCTACGAGCAGTACTTC. Its protein is CATAPDVSYEQYF.

This clonotype was seen at least ten times. The V and J genes are TRBV3-1 and TRBJ1-6; D is unresolved. Trimming pared 1 base from V and 7 bases from J, leaving 8 bases between. This CDR3 spans 14 amino acids. Germline CDR1 is LGHDT and CDR2 is YNNKEL (reference sequence). DNA for the CDR3: TGTGCCAGCAGCCAAGCTGAAGGGAATTCACCCCTCCACTTT. Protein: CASSQAEGNSPLHF. The whole variable domain, filled in from reference TRBV3-1 and TRBJ1-6, reads DTAVSQTPKYLVTQMGNDKSIKCEQNLGHDTMYWYKQDSKKFLKIMFSYNNKELIINETVPNRFSPKSPDKAHLNLHINSLELGDSAVYFCASSQAEGNSPLHFGNGTRLTVT.

The chain has TRBV2 and TRBJ1-5; TRBD1 matches 7 bases. V trimming: 6 bases; J trimming: 4 bases; junction bases outside the gene matches: 6. CDR3 length: 14 amino acids. Germline-derived CDR1 and CDR2 are SNHLY and FYNNEI. This CDR3 is CASSGGQENQPQHF. CDR3 nucleotides: TGTGCCAGCAGCGGCGGACAGGAAAATCAGCCCCAGCATTTT.

The V call is TRBV4-1, the J call TRBJ2-2; the match to TRBD1 covers 8 bases. Trimming took 8 bases from V and 0 from J; bases not matched to a gene: 14. Germline assignment: CDR1 MGHRA and CDR2 YSYEKL. This CDR3 spans 18 amino acids. CDR3 sequence: CASRLMTAGQANTGELFF. Here the CDR3 DNA reads TGCGCCAGCCGCCTAATGACCGCGGGACAGGCGAACACCGGGGAGCTGTTTTTT.

This clonotype was recorded many times. This chain joins TRBV20-1 and TRBJ1-4; D is perhaps TRBD1 (5 bases). This CDR3 has 13 residues. V dropped 1 base and J dropped 5 bases, with 8 bases sitting between them. CDR1 is DFQATT, CDR2 SNEGSKA, per germline (reference sequence). Here the CDR3 reads CSARGQLNEKLFF. CDR3 bases: TGCAGTGCTAGAGGACAGCTAAATGAAAAACTGTTTTTT.